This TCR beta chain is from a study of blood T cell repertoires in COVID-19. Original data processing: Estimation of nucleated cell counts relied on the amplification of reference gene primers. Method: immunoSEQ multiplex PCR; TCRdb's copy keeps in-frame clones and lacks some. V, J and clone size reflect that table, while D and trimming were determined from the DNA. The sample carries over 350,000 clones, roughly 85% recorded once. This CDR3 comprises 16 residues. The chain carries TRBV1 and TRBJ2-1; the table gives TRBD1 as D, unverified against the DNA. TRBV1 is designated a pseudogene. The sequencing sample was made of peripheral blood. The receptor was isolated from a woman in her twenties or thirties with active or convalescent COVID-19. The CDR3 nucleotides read TGCACCAGCAGCCAAGTTGTCAGGGGGAGAGAAAATGAGCAGTTCTTC. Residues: CTSSQVVRGRENEQFF.